This is a list of T cell receptor beta chains from one sample in a study of type 1 regulatory T cells. In TCRdb, the reads were re-called with MiXCR into one record per CDR3 protein. The data hold 80,000 to 100,000 distinct CDR3 sequences, with roughly 28% observed a single time. The sample was CD4+ T cells, either the whole sample or a sorted fraction (not recorded which). The receptor set was obtained from a human donor in good health. Both conserved end residues are trimmed from each CDR3. The D gene is left open where the match is weak. Clone size is given for some rows only: seen once, a few or many times, or a class if the clone is expanded.

V	D	size	CDR3
TRBV20-1	TRBD2	few	SALGVLAGTNEQF
TRBV5-4	.	few	ASREANSPLH
TRBV7-2	TRBD1	few	ASSTGTGGRTDTQY
TRBV20-1	.	few	SASPGLNTGELF
TRBV6-5	.	few	ASSPSAARGRNEQF
TRBV19	.	few	ASSMFGQVQTHSGANVLT
TRBV12-3/TRBV12-4	TRBD2	.	ASKLGTSGPPSSYNEQF
TRBV7-2	TRBD2	few	ASRGGLAGADTQY
TRBV9	.	few	ASSPSPLNTEAF
TRBV6-6	.	few	ASSYLRDGGYNSPLH
TRBV20-1	TRBD2	once	SARTSGEDTQY
TRBV20-1	.	.	SAKGNEQF
TRBV5-4	.	.	ASSMTGTRSQETQY
TRBV28	.	few	ASSLISRTYEQY
TRBV20-1	.	.	SARIDQETQY
TRBV11-2	.	.	ASSLGRSGLSYNEQF
TRBV20-1	TRBD2	few	SARTSGSLPDTQY